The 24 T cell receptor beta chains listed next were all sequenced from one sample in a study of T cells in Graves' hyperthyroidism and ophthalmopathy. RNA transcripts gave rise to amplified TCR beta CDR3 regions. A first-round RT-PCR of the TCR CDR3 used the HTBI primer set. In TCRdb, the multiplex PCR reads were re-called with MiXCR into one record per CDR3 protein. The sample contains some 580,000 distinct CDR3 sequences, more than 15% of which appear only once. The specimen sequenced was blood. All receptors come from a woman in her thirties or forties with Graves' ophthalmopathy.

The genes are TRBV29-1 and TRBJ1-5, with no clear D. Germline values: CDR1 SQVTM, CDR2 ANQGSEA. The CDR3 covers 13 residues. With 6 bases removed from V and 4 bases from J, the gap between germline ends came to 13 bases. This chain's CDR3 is CSVEVQENQPQHF. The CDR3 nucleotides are TGCAGCGTGGAGGTCCAGGAGAATCAGCCCCAGCATTTT.

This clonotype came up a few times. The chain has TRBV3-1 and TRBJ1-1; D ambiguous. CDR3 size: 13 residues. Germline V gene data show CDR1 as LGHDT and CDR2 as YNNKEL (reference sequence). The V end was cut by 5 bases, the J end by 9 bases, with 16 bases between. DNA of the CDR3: TGTGCCAGCAGCTTACCGGCGGGTATCCAAGCTTTCTTT. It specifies CASSLPAGIQAFF.

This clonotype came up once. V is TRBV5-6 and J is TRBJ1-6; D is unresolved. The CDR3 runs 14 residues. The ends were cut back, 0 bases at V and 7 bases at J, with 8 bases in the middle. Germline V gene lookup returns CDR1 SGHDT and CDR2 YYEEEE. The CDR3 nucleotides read TGTGCCAGCAGCTTGGTTCACGCAAATTCACCCCTCCACTTT. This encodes CASSLVHANSPLHF.

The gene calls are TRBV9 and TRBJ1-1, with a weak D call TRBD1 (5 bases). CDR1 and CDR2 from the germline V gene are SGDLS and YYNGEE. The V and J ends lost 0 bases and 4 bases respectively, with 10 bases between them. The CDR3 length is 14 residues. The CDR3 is CASSVVSRATEAFF. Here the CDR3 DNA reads TGTGCCAGCAGCGTAGTGAGCAGGGCCACTGAAGCTTTCTTT. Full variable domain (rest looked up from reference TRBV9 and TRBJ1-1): DSGVTQTPKHLITATGQRVTLRCSPRSGDLSVYWYQQSLDQGLQFLIQYYNGEERAKGNILERFSAQQFPDLHSELNLSSLELGDSALYFCASSVVSRATEAFFGQGTRLTVV.

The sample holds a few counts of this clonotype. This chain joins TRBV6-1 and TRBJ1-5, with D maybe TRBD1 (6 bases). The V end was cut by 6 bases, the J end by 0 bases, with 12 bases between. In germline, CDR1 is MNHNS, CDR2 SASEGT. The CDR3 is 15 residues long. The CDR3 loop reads CASRSYRDSNQPQHF. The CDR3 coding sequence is TGTGCCAGCAGGTCCTACAGGGATAGCAATCAGCCCCAGCATTTT.

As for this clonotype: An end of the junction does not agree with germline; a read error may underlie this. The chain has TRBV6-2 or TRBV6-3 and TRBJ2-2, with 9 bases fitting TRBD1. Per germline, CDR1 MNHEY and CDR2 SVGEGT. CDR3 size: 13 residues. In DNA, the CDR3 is TGTGCCAGCCGCCCACAGGGGGCCGGGGAGCTGCTTTTT. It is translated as CASRPQGAGELLF.

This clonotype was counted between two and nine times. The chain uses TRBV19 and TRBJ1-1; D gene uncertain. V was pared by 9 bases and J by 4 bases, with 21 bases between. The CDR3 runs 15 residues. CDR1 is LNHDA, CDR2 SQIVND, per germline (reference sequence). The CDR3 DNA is TGTGCCAGCACGGGATTGGATCGCCGAGGCACTGAAGCTTTCTTT. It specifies CASTGLDRRGTEAFF. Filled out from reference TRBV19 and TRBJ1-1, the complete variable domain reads DGGITQSPKYLFRKEGQNVTLSCEQNLNHDAMYWYRQDPGQGLRLIYYSQIVNDFQKGDIAEGYSVSREKKESFPLTVTSAQKNPTAFYLCASTGLDRRGTEAFFGQGTRLTVV.

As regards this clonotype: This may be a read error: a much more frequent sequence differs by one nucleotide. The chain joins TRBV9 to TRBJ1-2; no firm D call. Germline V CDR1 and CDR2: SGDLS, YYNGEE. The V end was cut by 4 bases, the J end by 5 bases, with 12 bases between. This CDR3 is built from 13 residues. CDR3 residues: CASSPTGKYGYTF. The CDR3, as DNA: TGTGCCAGCAGCCCTACCGGAAAGTATGGCTACACCTTC.

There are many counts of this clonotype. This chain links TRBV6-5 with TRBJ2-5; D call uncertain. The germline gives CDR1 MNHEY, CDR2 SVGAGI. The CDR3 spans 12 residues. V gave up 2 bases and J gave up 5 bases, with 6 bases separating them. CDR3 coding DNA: TGTGCCAGCAGTTACAATGGGGAGACCCAGTACTTC. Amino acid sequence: CASSYNGETQYF.

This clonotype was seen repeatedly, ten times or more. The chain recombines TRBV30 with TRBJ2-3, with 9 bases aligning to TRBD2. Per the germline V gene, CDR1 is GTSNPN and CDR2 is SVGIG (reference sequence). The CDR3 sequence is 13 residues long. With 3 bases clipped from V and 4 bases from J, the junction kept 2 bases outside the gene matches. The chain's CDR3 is CAWSAGGPDTQYF. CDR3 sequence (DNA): TGTGCCTGGAGCGCGGGGGGGCCAGATACGCAGTATTTT.

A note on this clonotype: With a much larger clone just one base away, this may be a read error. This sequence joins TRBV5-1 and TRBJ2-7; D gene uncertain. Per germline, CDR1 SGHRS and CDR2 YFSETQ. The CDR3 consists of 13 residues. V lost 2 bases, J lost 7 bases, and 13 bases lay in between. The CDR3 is CASSFRTYNEQYF. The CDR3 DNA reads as TGCGCCAGCAGCTTTCGTACGTACAATGAGCAGTACTTC.

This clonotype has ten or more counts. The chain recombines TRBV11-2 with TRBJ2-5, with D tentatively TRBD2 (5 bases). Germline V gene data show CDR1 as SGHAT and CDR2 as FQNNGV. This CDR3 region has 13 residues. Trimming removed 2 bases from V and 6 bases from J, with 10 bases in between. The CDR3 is CASSLSRGKTQYF. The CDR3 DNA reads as TGTGCCAGCAGCTTATCTCGGGGAAAGACCCAGTACTTC.

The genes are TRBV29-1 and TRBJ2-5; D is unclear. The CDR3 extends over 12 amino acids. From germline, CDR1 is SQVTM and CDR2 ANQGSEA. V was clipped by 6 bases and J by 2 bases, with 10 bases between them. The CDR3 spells CSVWAGQETQYF. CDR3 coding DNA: TGCAGCGTGTGGGCCGGACAAGAGACCCAGTACTTC.

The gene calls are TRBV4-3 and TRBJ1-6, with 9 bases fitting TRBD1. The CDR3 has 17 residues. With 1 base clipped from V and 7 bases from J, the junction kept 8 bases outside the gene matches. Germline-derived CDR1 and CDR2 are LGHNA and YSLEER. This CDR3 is CASSQVGRGTGNSPLHF. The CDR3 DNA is TGCGCCAGCAGCCAAGTTGGTAGGGGGACAGGGAATTCACCCCTCCACTTT.

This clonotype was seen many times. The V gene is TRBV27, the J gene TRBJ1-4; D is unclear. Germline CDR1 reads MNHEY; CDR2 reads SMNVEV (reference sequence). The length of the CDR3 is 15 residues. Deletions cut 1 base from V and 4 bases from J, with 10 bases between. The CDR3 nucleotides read TGTGCCAGCAGTTTATTAGCCCGTAGTAATGAAAAACTGTTTTTT. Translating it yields CASSLLARSNEKLFF.

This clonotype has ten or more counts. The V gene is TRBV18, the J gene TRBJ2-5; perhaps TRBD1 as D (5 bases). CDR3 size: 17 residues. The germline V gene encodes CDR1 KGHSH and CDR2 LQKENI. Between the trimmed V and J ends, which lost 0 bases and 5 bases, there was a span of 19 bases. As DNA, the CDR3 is TGTGCCAGCTCACCACCGCTCGGACCCTCCAAGGGGGAGACCCAGTACTTC. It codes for CASSPPLGPSKGETQYF. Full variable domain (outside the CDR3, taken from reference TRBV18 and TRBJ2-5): NAGVMQNPRHLVRRRGQEARLRCSPMKGHSHVYWYRQLPEEGLKFMVYLQKENIIDESGMPKERFSAEFPKEGPSILRIQQVVRGDSAAYFCASSPPLGPSKGETQYFGPGTRLLVL.

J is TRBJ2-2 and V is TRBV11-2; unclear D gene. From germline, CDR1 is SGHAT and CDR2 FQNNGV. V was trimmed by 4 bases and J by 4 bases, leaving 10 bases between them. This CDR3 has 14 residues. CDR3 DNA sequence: TGTGCCAGCAGCTATGATAGAACCACCGGGGAGCTGTTTTTT. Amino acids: CASSYDRTTGELFF.

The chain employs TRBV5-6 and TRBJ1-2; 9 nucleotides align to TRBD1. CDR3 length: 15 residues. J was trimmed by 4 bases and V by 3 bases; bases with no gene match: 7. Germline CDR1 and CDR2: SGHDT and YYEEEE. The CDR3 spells CASSSPGTGSYGYTF. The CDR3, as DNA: TGTGCCAGCAGCTCCCCCGGGACAGGGTCCTATGGCTACACCTTC.

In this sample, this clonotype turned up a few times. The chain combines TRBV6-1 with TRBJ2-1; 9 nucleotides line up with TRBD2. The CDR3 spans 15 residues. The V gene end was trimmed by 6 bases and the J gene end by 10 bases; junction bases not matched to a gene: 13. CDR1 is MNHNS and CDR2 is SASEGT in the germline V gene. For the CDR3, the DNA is TGTGCCAGCAGCCCCGGGGGTAGCGGGGGAGGGGAGCAGTTCTTC. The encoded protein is CASSPGGSGGGEQFF.

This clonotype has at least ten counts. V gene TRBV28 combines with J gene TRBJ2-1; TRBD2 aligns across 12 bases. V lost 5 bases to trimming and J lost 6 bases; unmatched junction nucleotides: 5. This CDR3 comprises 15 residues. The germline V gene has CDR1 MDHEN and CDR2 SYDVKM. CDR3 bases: TGTGCCAGCAGTCTAGCGGGAGGGCCGATCAATGAGCAGTTCTTC. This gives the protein CASSLAGGPINEQFF.

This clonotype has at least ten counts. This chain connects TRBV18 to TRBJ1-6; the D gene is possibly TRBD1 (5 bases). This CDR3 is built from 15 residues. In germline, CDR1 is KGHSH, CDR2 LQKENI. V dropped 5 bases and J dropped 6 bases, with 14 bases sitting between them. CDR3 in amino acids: CASSERQQANSPLHF. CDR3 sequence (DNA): TGTGCCAGCTCAGAGCGACAGCAAGCTAATTCACCCCTCCACTTT.

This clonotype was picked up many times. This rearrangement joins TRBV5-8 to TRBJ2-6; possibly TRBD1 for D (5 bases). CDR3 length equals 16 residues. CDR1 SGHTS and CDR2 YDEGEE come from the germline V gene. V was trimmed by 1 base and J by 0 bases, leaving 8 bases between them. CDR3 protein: CASSLNRGSGANVLTF. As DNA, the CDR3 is TGTGCCAGCAGCTTGAATAGGGGCTCTGGGGCCAACGTCCTGACTTTC.

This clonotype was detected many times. The CDR3 protein is CAWSETPGGGTDTQYF. CDR3 nucleotides: TGTGCCTGGAGCGAAACCCCTGGCGGGGGCACAGATACGCAGTATTTT. The J gene is TRBJ2-3, the V gene TRBV30, with a weak D call TRBD2 (6 bases). Germline CDR1 and CDR2: GTSNPN and SVGIG (reference sequence). CDR3 size: 16 residues. Trimming pared 3 bases from V and 1 base from J, leaving 17 bases between.

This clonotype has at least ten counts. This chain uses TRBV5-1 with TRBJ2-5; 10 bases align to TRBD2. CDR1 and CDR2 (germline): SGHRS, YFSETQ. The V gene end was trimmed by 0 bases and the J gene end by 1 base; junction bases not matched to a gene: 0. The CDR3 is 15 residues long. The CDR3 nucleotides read TGCGCCAGCAGCTTGGCTAGCGGGAGCCAAGAGACCCAGTACTTC. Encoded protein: CASSLASGSQETQYF. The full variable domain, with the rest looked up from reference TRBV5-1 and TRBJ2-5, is KAGVTQTPRYLIKTRGQQVTLSCSPISGHRSVSWYQQTPGQGLQFLFEYFSETQRNKGNFPGRFSGRQFSNSRSEMNVSTLELGDSALYLCASSLASGSQETQYFGPGTRLLVL.